This T cell receptor beta chain stems from a study of blood T cell repertoires in COVID-19. Libraries were prepared by immunoSEQ multiplex PCR; TCRdb keeps only in-frame clonotypes and omits some of them. This sample has approximately 240,000 clones, with about nine tenths found just once. V was trimmed by 0 bases and J by 0 bases, leaving 7 bases between them. In germline, CDR1 is SGDLS, CDR2 YYNGEE. The CDR3 has 16 amino acids. Sequencing was performed on peripheral blood. This TCR derives from a young man with COVID-19, enrolled during active disease. This chain uses TRBV9 with TRBJ1-6; no firm D call. CDR3 sequence: CASSVDPSSYNSPLHF. The CDR3 nucleotides read TGTGCCAGCAGCGTAGATCCGAGCTCCTATAATTCACCCCTCCACTTT.